These 10 T cell receptor beta chains were all obtained from the same sample, sequenced in a study of OX40 agonist ivuxolimab in advanced cancers. Measured with immunoSEQ multiplex PCR; TCRdb has only the in-frame clones, and not every one. Of some 55,000 clones in the sample, less than 85% were seen once. The material was CD4+ or CD8+ T cells sorted from blood, obtained in a trial of the OX40 agonist ivuxolimab. Source of these receptors: an adult with an advanced solid tumor such as melanoma, head and neck, liver or kidney cancer.

This chain links TRBV28 with TRBJ2-1, with 8 bases that match TRBD1. Germline loops: CDR1 MDHEN, CDR2 SYDVKM. The length of the CDR3 is 14 residues. J lost 5 bases, V lost 7 bases, and 7 bases had no gene match. CDR3 sequence (DNA): TGTGCCAGCATCTCAGGGGGCTCGGACAATGAGCAGTTCTTC. Protein sequence: CASISGGSDNEQFF.

J is TRBJ2-5 and V is TRBV5-4; 7 bases are a match to TRBD1. The CDR3 is made up of 14 amino acids. Germline loops: CDR1 SGHNT, CDR2 YYREEE (reference sequence). The J segment lost 2 bases and the V segment lost 1 base, leaving 2 bases of the junction unmatched. The CDR3 loop reads CASSLMGQQETQYF. Here the CDR3 DNA reads TGTGCCAGCAGCTTGATGGGACAGCAAGAGACCCAGTACTTC.

V gene TRBV30 combines with J gene TRBJ2-1; 7 positions match TRBD2. Germline values: CDR1 GTSNPN, CDR2 SVGIG (reference sequence). CDR3 length: 13 residues. V lost 3 bases, J lost 7 bases, and 6 bases stayed unmatched. CDR3 loop: CAWRLGGGNEQFF. In DNA, the CDR3 is TGTGCCTGGAGGTTGGGGGGGGGAAATGAGCAGTTCTTC.

This clone was seen a single time. Germline is not matched at one junction end, which may reflect a read error. In DNA form, the CDR3 reads TGTGCCAGCAGCCCCGCCAGGGACATCGCTTTT. Amino acid sequence: CASSPARDIAF. The V and J genes are TRBV7-9 and TRBJ1-3; the D gene is possibly TRBD1 (6 bases). CDR3 length: 11 residues. The germline CDR1 and CDR2 sequences are SEHNR and FQNEAQ (reference sequence). Looking up the rest from reference TRBV7-9 and TRBJ1-3 gives the full variable domain: DTGVSQNPRHKITKRGQNVTFRCDPISEHNRLYWYRQTLGQGPEFLTYFQNEAQLEKSRLLSDRFSAERPKGSFSTLEIQRTEQGDSAMYLCASSPARDIAFGEGSWLTVV.

J is TRBJ1-5 and V is TRBV7-6, with TRBD1 as a possible D gene (6 bases). The CDR3 runs to 13 residues. Looked up from germline, CDR1 is SGHVS and CDR2 is FNYEAQ. The ends were cut back, 5 bases at V and 4 bases at J, with 9 bases in the middle. CDR3 DNA: TGTGCCAGCAGCGTCACAGGGAATCAGCCCCAGCATTTT. It translates to CASSVTGNQPQHF.

The chain joins TRBV5-1 to TRBJ2-7; the D gene is possibly TRBD2 (6 bases). Germline loops: CDR1 SGHRS, CDR2 YFSETQ. The CDR3 totals 16 residues. V lost 0 bases and J 3 bases, leaving 16 bases between the germline ends. CDR3 in amino acids: CASSLGYGGANYEQYF. In DNA form, the CDR3 reads TGCGCCAGCAGCTTGGGTTACGGGGGAGCGAACTACGAGCAGTACTTC.

The chain links TRBV4-1 to TRBJ1-2; D may be TRBD1 (5 bases). The CDR3 length is 14 residues. Trimming took off 1 base at V and 2 bases at J, with 8 bases between the two ends. Germline CDR1 MGHRA, CDR2 YSYEKL. The CDR3 here is CASSQGGGNYGYTF. CDR3 nucleotide sequence: TGCGCCAGCAGCCAAGGGGGGGGGAACTATGGCTACACCTTC.

The V and J genes are TRBV6-1 and TRBJ1-2; D might be TRBD1 (5 bases). Germline values: CDR1 MNHNS, CDR2 SASEGT. The CDR3 contains 14 residues. Trimming stripped 1 base from V and 5 bases from J, with 11 bases between. CDR3 protein: CASSEEGLGYGYTF. In DNA, the CDR3 is TGTGCCAGCAGTGAAGAGGGGCTCGGATATGGCTACACCTTC.

V gene TRBV7-8 combines with J gene TRBJ1-5, with 7 bases identical to TRBD1. The CDR3 length is 14 residues. V was clipped by 10 bases and J by 6 bases; unmatched bases: 12. Germline CDR1 reads SGHVS; CDR2 reads FQNEAQ. The CDR3, as DNA: TGTGCCACTACAGGGGAGGGGGTTGGTCAGCCCCAGCATTTT. Its translation: CATTGEGVGQPQHF.

This clone is a singleton in its sample. The J gene is TRBJ1-2, the V gene TRBV2; D not certain. CDR3 length equals 12 residues. The germline V gene has CDR1 SNHLY and CDR2 FYNNEI. Between the trimmed V and J ends, which lost 6 bases and 1 base, there was a span of 6 bases. CDR3 DNA: TGTGCCAGCAGCGCCAGTAACTATGGCTACACCTTC. Residues: CASSASNYGYTF.